The clone carrying this T cell receptor beta chain has just one count. Its antigen is as yet unknown. The method was immunoSEQ multiplex PCR; TCRdb's version includes in-frame clones alone and lacks a portion of them. In the table there are around 34,000 clones, more than 55% of which are singletons. The sample belongs to a study of a mutant IDH1 vaccine in newly diagnosed glioma. Time point meaning: week 5, during vaccination. Topical imiquimod was applied with each vaccine dose, which held 300 ug of mutant IDH1 20-mer peptide. J lost 5 bases, V lost 0 bases, and 10 bases had no gene match. CDR1 and CDR2 (germline): PRHDT, FYEKMQ (reference sequence). The CDR3 contains 17 residues.

The rearrangement uses TRBV13 and TRBJ2-5, with 9 positions matching TRBD2. This sample comprised PBMCs, obtained from a glioma patient whose treatment included an IDH1 peptide vaccine. The origin of this receptor is a woman aged 18-30 years with glioma. The DNA of the CDR3 is TGTGCCAGCAGCTTAGGCAGGACTGGACTAGCGAGCGAGACCCAGTACTTC. This codes for CASSLGRTGLASETQYF.